Below, 30 T cell receptor beta chains from the same sample are listed, as sequenced in a study of T cell responses to AZD1222 COVID-19 vaccine (dated by TCRdb to 2020 to 2023). The library was prepared using the immunoSEQ multiplex PCR assay. Entries here come from immuneACCESS through TCRdb and include only in-frame sequences with V and J called. Some clones fail to appear in such tables; in the studies checked, an unresolved V gene covers under half of the shortfall, and the cause of the remainder is unknown. The sample data list about 85,000 clones, and over 80% of these were observed just once. In total, the top ten clones hold around 15% of the sample. The time point label on this specimen signifies: baseline before first vaccination. Sequenced here: peripheral blood, sampled on day 0 of AZD1222 vaccination. These receptor sequences come from an adult in good health.

The chain has TRBV29-1 and TRBJ1-1, with D uncertain. Deletions cut 3 bases from V and 8 bases from J, with 10 bases between. The germline gives CDR1 SQVTM, CDR2 ANQGSEA. CDR3 length: 11 residues. This CDR3 is CSVERTLEAFF. The CDR3 DNA is TGCAGCGTTGAGAGGACCTTGGAAGCTTTCTTT.

The V call is TRBV27, the J call TRBJ1-4, with 7 nucleotides matching TRBD1. Trimming cost V 5 bases and J 8 bases; bases outside gene matches: 8. CDR1 is MNHEY and CDR2 is SMNVEV in the germline V gene (reference sequence). CDR3 size: 14 residues. CDR3 region: CASSANRGGEKLFF. CDR3 in DNA: TGTGCCAGCAGTGCTAACAGGGGAGGAGAAAAACTGTTTTTT.

V gene TRBV27 combines with J gene TRBJ2-1, with D tentatively TRBD2 (6 bases). The CDR3 has 19 amino acids. V lost 3 bases to trimming and J lost 0 bases, with 21 bases between them. Germline CDR1 is MNHEY and CDR2 is SMNVEV (reference sequence). The CDR3 region is CASSFGAWGESSSYNEQFF. CDR3 DNA: TGTGCCAGCAGTTTTGGGGCCTGGGGGGAATCTAGCTCCTACAATGAGCAGTTCTTC.

The count of this clone is one. This chain links TRBV5-1 with TRBJ1-2, with D hard to call. The length of the CDR3 is 12 residues. V was shortened by 4 bases and J by 4 bases, with 8 bases between the two germline ends. Looked up from germline, CDR1 is SGHRS and CDR2 is YFSETQ. CDR3 amino acids: CASSPGIYGYTF. The CDR3 DNA sequence: TGCGCCAGCAGCCCCGGGATCTATGGCTACACCTTC.

This sequence joins TRBV2 and TRBJ2-1; 14 nucleotides align to TRBD2. Germline V gives CDR1 SNHLY, CDR2 FYNNEI. The junction had 2 bases not matched to a gene; V was cut back by 7 bases and J by 3 bases. This CDR3 has 15 amino acids. The CDR3 is CASTGTSGSYNEQFF. The DNA for the CDR3 is TGTGCCAGCACCGGGACTAGCGGGAGCTACAATGAGCAGTTCTTC.

This clone has only one observation. The V call is TRBV4-1, the J call TRBJ1-6; D not resolved. Trimming pared 3 bases from V and 14 bases from J, leaving 14 bases between. The CDR3 covers 13 residues. Germline V CDR1 and CDR2: MGHRA, YSYEKL. The CDR3 DNA follows: TGCGCCAGCAGCCAGACCGCGGCGGGAACCCTCCACTTT. Amino acids: CASSQTAAGTLHF.

This rearrangement joins TRBV6-5 to TRBJ1-2; D may be TRBD1 (6 bases). V was trimmed by 8 bases and J by 8 bases, leaving 24 bases between them. The CDR3 has 15 residues. Looked up from germline, CDR1 is MNHEY and CDR2 is SVGAGI. CDR3 DNA: TGTGCCAGCTATGGGAGGGGGACCCAACCGGAAGGCTACACCTTC. This encodes CASYGRGTQPEGYTF.

This chain links TRBV5-1 with TRBJ2-3; TRBD2 agrees at 8 bases. In germline, CDR1 is SGHRS, CDR2 YFSETQ. The V and J ends lost 2 bases and 8 bases, in that order; junction bases with no gene match: 10. There are 15 residues in the CDR3. The DNA for the CDR3 is TGCGCCAGCAGCTTTGGTAGCGGGATGGGAGTTACGCAGTATTTT. Translation: CASSFGSGMGVTQYF. The full variable domain, rest sourced from reference TRBV5-1 and TRBJ2-3, is KAGVTQTPRYLIKTRGQQVTLSCSPISGHRSVSWYQQTPGQGLQFLFEYFSETQRNKGNFPGRFSGRQFSNSRSEMNVSTLELGDSALYLCASSFGSGMGVTQYFGPGTRLTVL.

The chain uses TRBV30 and TRBJ1-2, with TRBD1 identical over 8 bases. Germline V gene sequence: CDR1 GTSNPN, CDR2 SVGIG (reference sequence). This CDR3 is 14 amino acids long. V shed 2 bases, J shed 8 bases, and the junction held 10 bases outside the gene matches. The CDR3 sequence: CAWSRGTGTEGYTF. The CDR3 nucleotides are TGTGCCTGGAGTCGCGGGACAGGAACAGAAGGCTACACCTTC.

The J gene is TRBJ1-3, the V gene TRBV27; TRBD1 aligns across 9 bases. The V gene end was trimmed by 6 bases and the J gene end by 2 bases; junction bases not matched to a gene: 5. This CDR3 has 15 amino acids. The germline CDR1 and CDR2 sequences are MNHEY and SMNVEV (reference sequence). Here the CDR3 reads CASSQDRGAGNTIYF. CDR3 DNA sequence: TGTGCCAGCAGCCAGGACAGGGGCGCTGGAAACACCATATATTTT.

The rearrangement uses TRBV7-9 and TRBJ1-6; 10 nucleotides align to TRBD1. Unmatched junction bases numbered 9, after V lost 1 base and J lost 9 bases. CDR1 and CDR2 (germline): SEHNR, FQNEAQ (reference sequence). The CDR3 sequence is 17 residues long. The CDR3 loop reads CASSLGLTGTGVSPLHF. CDR3 in DNA: TGTGCCAGCAGCTTAGGTCTTACCGGGACAGGGGTTTCACCCCTCCACTTT.

In its sample, this clone was seen once. The rearrangement uses TRBV5-8 and TRBJ2-6; 7 bases map to TRBD1. The germline CDR1 and CDR2 sequences are SGHTS and YDEGEE. The V and J ends lost 4 bases and 0 bases, in that order; junction bases with no gene match: 7. The CDR3 covers 17 residues. CDR3 in DNA: TGTGCCAGCAGCGACGGACAGGCCTACTCTGGGGCCAACGTCCTGACTTTC. This translates into CASSDGQAYSGANVLTF.

The gene calls are TRBV5-1 and TRBJ1-5; no clear D gene. Germline CDR1 and CDR2: SGHRS and YFSETQ. Trimming left V 2 bases short and J 8 bases short, with 20 bases between. The CDR3 extends over 16 amino acids. CDR3 sequence: CASSLGPSGEGEPQHF. The CDR3 DNA reads TGCGCCAGCAGCTTAGGACCGAGCGGGGAAGGAGAGCCCCAGCATTTT.

The chain employs TRBV6-5 and TRBJ1-1; TRBD1 matches at 8 bases. CDR3 size: 11 residues. The germline CDR1 and CDR2 sequences are MNHEY and SVGAGI. With V trimmed by 7 bases and J by 8 bases, 3 bases remained unmatched. The CDR3 nucleotides are TGTGCCAGCATGGGACAGGCCGAAGCTTTCTTT. Translating gives CASMGQAEAFF.

The V call is TRBV27, the J call TRBJ2-2; D possibly matches TRBD1 or TRBD2 (5 bases each). V dropped 6 bases and J dropped 8 bases, with 10 bases sitting between them. This CDR3 comprises 12 residues. The germline V gene encodes CDR1 MNHEY and CDR2 SMNVEV (reference sequence). The CDR3: CASRGAGGELFF. CDR3 nucleotide sequence: TGTGCCAGCAGAGGGGCGGGTGGGGAGCTGTTTTTT.

The CDR3 DNA sequence: TGTGCCGGAAGGACAAAGAGCTCCTACAATGAGCAGTTCTTC. This sequence encodes CAGRTKSSYNEQFF. V gene TRBV2 combines with J gene TRBJ2-1; the D gene is possibly TRBD1 (5 bases). V was shortened by 11 bases and J by 0 bases, with 14 bases between the two germline ends. This CDR3 comprises 14 residues. Germline V lookup: CDR1 SNHLY, CDR2 FYNNEI.

This sequence joins TRBV10-3 and TRBJ1-4, with 7 nucleotides matching TRBD1. CDR3 length equals 12 residues. Germline assignment: CDR1 ENHRY and CDR2 SYGVKD. With V trimmed by 5 bases and J by 13 bases, 7 bases remained unmatched. The CDR3 loop is CAISQDRTGLFF. As DNA, the CDR3 is TGTGCCATCAGTCAGGACAGGACCGGACTGTTTTTT.

The chain recombines TRBV19 with TRBJ2-5, with D maybe TRBD2 (5 bases). Germline CDR1 is LNHDA and CDR2 is SQIVND (reference sequence). V was pared by 5 bases and J by 3 bases, with 10 bases between. This CDR3 spans 13 amino acids. CDR3 sequence (DNA): TGTGCCAGTAGTTCGGACTGGGAAGAGACCCAGTACTTC. Amino acids: CASSSDWEETQYF.

The gene calls are TRBV28 and TRBJ1-5; D is possibly TRBD1 (6 bases). V was cut by 5 bases and J by 2 bases, with 13 bases left in between. The CDR3 has 15 amino acids. Germline-derived CDR1 and CDR2 are MDHEN and SYDVKM. The CDR3 DNA reads TGTGCCAGCAGTCAACGACAGGCCGGCAATCAGCCCCAGCATTTT. It specifies CASSQRQAGNQPQHF.

The chain joins TRBV29-1 to TRBJ2-1; maybe TRBD1 (6 bases). Germline lookup yields CDR1 SQVTM and CDR2 ANQGSEA. The CDR3 covers 11 residues. V lost 7 bases, J lost 4 bases, and 8 bases lay in between. The DNA of the CDR3 is TGCAGCGGTAGGGGGTACAATGAGCAGTTCTTC. Translation gives CSGRGYNEQFF.

The genes are TRBV7-2 and TRBJ2-7, with 9 bases that match TRBD2. V lost 7 bases to trimming and J lost 6 bases; unmatched junction nucleotides: 10. This CDR3 comprises 14 residues. Per germline, CDR1 SGHTA and CDR2 FQGNSA. The CDR3 nucleotides are TGTGCCAGCATCATAGGGACTAGCTGGTCCGAGCAGTACTTC. This encodes CASIIGTSWSEQYF.

The chain carries TRBV5-1 and TRBJ2-1, with a possible D match to TRBD2 (6 bases). In germline, CDR1 is SGHRS, CDR2 YFSETQ. The CDR3 extends over 14 amino acids. The V gene lost 2 bases and the J gene lost 6 bases, with 12 bases spanning the gap. CDR3 loop: CASSFLTSPNEQFF. CDR3 in DNA: TGCGCCAGCAGCTTTCTAACTAGCCCCAATGAGCAGTTCTTC.

The CDR3 here is CASRLETGYNQPQHF. CDR3 nucleotides: TGTGCCAGTAGACTCGAGACAGGGTATAATCAGCCCCAGCATTTT. V and J are TRBV19 and TRBJ1-5; 7 bases agree with TRBD1. The CDR3 totals 15 residues. J gave up 4 bases and V 6 bases, and 9 bases lay outside the gene matches. Germline V CDR1 and CDR2: LNHDA, SQIVND (reference sequence).

The chain carries TRBV10-1 and TRBJ2-1, with TRBD1 matching over 10 bases. The CDR3 extends over 19 amino acids. With 7 bases clipped from V and 6 bases from J, the junction kept 21 bases outside the gene matches. In germline, CDR1 is WNHNN, CDR2 SYGVQD (reference sequence). The CDR3 region is CASNSRDRGWREIGNEQFF. The DNA of the CDR3 is TGCGCCAGCAACTCCCGGGACAGGGGATGGCGGGAGATCGGCAATGAGCAGTTCTTC.

This rearrangement joins TRBV6-5 to TRBJ1-5; 7 bases match TRBD1. Germline lookup yields CDR1 MNHEY and CDR2 SVGAGI. The CDR3 contains 16 residues. The junction had 4 bases not matched to a gene; V was cut back by 2 bases and J by 0 bases. Written as DNA, the CDR3 is TGTGCCAGCAGTTACGGGACAGCCGTTAGCAATCAGCCCCAGCATTTT. Amino acid sequence: CASSYGTAVSNQPQHF.

The CDR3 nucleotides read TGTGCCAGCAGTGTAGCCGGGCCCCAAGAGACCCAGTACTTC. Its translation is CASSVAGPQETQYF. The genes are TRBV6-1 and TRBJ2-5, with D unresolved. V lost 4 bases and J lost 1, with 10 bases in between. CDR3 length equals 14 residues. Germline V gene sequence: CDR1 MNHNS, CDR2 SASEGT.

This chain joins TRBV7-9 and TRBJ2-7; 7 bases agree with TRBD2. V was pared by 11 bases and J by 2 bases, with 6 bases of the junction left unmatched. The CDR3 totals 12 residues. The germline V gene has CDR1 SEHNR and CDR2 FQNEAQ (reference sequence). For the CDR3, the DNA is TGTGCCTCCTGGGGGGGAACCTACGAGCAGTACTTC. Amino acids: CASWGGTYEQYF.

The CDR3 is CASSEDGQSLYGYTF. The CDR3, as DNA: TGCGCCAGCAGCGAAGATGGACAGTCGCTCTATGGCTACACCTTC. The chain couples TRBV5-1 to TRBJ1-2, with a tentative D call TRBD1 (6 bases). Trimming left V 4 bases short and J 4 bases short, with 17 bases between. In germline, CDR1 is SGHRS, CDR2 YFSETQ. The CDR3 extends over 15 amino acids.

V gene TRBV4-1 combines with J gene TRBJ1-6; 8 nucleotides agree with TRBD1. Germline trimming cut 0 bases from V and 10 bases from J; bases unmatched to any gene: 2. CDR3 length: 14 residues. Germline loops: CDR1 MGHRA, CDR2 YSYEKL. The CDR3 nucleotides are TGCGCCAGCAGCCAAGACAGGGGGCGGTCACCCCTCCACTTT. This codes for CASSQDRGRSPLHF.

The genes are TRBV9 and TRBJ2-1, with D possibly being TRBD1 (7 bases). V was pared by 0 bases and J by 2 bases, with 15 bases between. CDR1 SGDLS and CDR2 YYNGEE come from the germline V gene. The CDR3 contains 17 residues. Here the CDR3 reads CASSVAPGGNAYNEQFF. CDR3 DNA sequence: TGTGCCAGCAGCGTAGCCCCAGGGGGGAACGCCTACAATGAGCAGTTCTTC.